The TCR beta chain under discussion was sequenced for a study of Graves' ophthalmopathy and Graves' hyperthyroidism. The sequenced template was RNA, covering the TCR beta CDR3 region. RT-PCR in the first round used HTBI primers; a second-round multiplex PCR followed. In TCRdb, the multiplex PCR reads were re-called with MiXCR into one record per CDR3 protein. The sample has approximately 160,000 distinct CDR3 sequences, 35% to 50% seen once. All donors with ophthalmopathy were recorded as having moderate-to-severe activity, CAS ≥3, NOSPECS ≥4 and a duration under 3 months. Other autoimmune diseases, uncontrolled infections, pregnancy or lactation led to the exclusion of patients. CDR1 MNHEY and CDR2 SVGAGI come from the germline V gene. The CDR3 is 16 residues long. With 6 bases removed from V and 10 bases from J, the gap between germline ends came to 27 bases. This clonotype has at least ten counts.

The chain employs TRBV6-5 and TRBJ2-5; unclear D gene. Sequenced: peripheral blood. The TCR sequence derives from a man aged 25 to 40 with Graves' ophthalmopathy. For the CDR3, the DNA is TGTGCCAGCAGCTCAGGCGGTCAGACCTTCCGGCGCGTCCAGTACTTC. It translates to CASSSGGQTFRRVQYF.